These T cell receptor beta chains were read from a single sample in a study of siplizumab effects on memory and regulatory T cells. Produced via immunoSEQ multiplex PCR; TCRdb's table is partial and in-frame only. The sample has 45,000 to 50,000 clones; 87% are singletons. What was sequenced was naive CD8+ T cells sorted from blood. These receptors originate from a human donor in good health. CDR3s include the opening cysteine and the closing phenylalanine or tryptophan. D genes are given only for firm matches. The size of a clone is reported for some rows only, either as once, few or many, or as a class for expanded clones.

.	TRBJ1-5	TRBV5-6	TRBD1	CASTGQGGSNQPQHF	TGTGCCAGCACGGGACAGGGAGGAAGCAATCAGCCCCAGCATTTT
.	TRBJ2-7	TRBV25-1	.	CASSEGPMMGYEQYF	TGTGCCAGCAGTGAGGGCCCAATGATGGGGTACGAGCAGTACTTC
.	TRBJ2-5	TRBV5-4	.	CASSLDSLAETQYF	TGTGCCAGCAGCTTGGATAGCTTGGCAGAGACCCAGTACTTC
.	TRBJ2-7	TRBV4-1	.	CASSQDNGEWYEQYF	TGCGCCAGCAGCCAAGATAACGGGGAGTGGTACGAGCAGTACTTC
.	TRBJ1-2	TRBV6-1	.	CASTAGFSGTF	TGTGCCAGCACGGCCGGGTTTTCAGGCACCTTC
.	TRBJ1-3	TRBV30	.	CAWTVFAGNTIYF	TGTGCCTGGACAGTCTTTGCTGGAAACACCATATATTTT
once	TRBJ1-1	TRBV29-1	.	CSAPGKDANTEAFF	TGCAGCGCTCCCGGGAAAGACGCGAACACTGAAGCTTTCTTT
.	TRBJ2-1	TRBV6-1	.	CASSEVARYNEQFF	TGTGCCAGCAGTGAAGTCGCTCGTTACAATGAGCAGTTCTTC
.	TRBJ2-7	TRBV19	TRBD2	CASSPGLARYEQYF	TGTGCCAGTAGTCCGGGACTAGCCCGCTACGAGCAGTACTTC
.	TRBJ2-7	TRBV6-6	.	CASCPGFYEQYF	TGTGCCAGCTGTCCAGGCTTCTACGAGCAGTACTTC
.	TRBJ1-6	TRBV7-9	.	CASSLEGTNSPLHF	TGTGCCAGCAGCTTAGAGGGGACTAATTCACCCCTCCACTTT
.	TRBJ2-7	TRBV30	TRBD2	CARGGTSSCEQYF	TGTGCCCGCGGGGGGACTAGCTCCTGCGAGCAGTACTTC
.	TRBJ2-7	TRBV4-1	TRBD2	CASSHSSGAYEQYF	TGCGCCAGCAGCCATTCTAGCGGGGCCTACGAGCAGTACTTC
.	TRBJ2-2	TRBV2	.	CASSGRATNTGELFF	TGTGCCAGCAGTGGCAGGGCAACGAACACCGGGGAGCTGTTTTTT
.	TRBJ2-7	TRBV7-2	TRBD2	CASSLVTSGVYEQYF	TGTGCCAGCAGCTTGGTGACTAGCGGGGTCTACGAGCAGTACTTC
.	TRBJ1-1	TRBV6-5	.	CASSWGAVSAEAFF	TGTGCCAGCAGTTGGGGGGCGGTTTCGGCTGAAGCTTTCTTT
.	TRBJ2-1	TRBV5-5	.	CASSSPLRPYNEQFF	TGTGCCAGCAGCTCCCCGCTTAGGCCCTACAATGAGCAGTTCTTC
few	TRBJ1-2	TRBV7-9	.	CASSLPPLDSKTNYGYTF	TGTGCCAGCAGCCTACCGCCATTGGACAGCAAGACTAACTATGGCTACACCTTC
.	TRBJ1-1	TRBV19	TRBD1	CASSLPGQGMNTEAFF	TGTGCCAGTAGTTTACCGGGACAGGGTATGAACACTGAAGCTTTCTTT
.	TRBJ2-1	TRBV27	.	CASSLRGAGNEQFF	TGTGCCAGCAGTTTACGGGGGGCGGGGAATGAGCAGTTCTTC
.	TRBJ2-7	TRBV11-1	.	CASSLDLYEQYF	TGTGCCAGCAGCTTAGATCTGTACGAGCAGTACTTC
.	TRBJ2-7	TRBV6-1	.	CASSEGGYGQGYEQYF	TGTGCCAGCAGTGAGGGCGGTTATGGCCAGGGCTACGAGCAGTACTTC
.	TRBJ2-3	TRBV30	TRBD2	CAWALLAASTDTQYF	TGTGCCTGGGCCTTACTAGCGGCAAGCACAGATACGCAGTATTTT
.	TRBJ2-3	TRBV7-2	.	CASSLLPIDTQYF	TGTGCCAGCAGCTTACTCCCTATAGATACGCAGTATTTT
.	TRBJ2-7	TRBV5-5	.	CASSHDIGGASYEQYF	TGTGCCAGCAGCCACGACATTGGGGGGGCCTCCTACGAGCAGTACTTC
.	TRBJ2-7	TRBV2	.	CASSEGELATYEQYF	TGTGCCAGCAGTGAAGGGGAACTTGCCACCTACGAGCAGTACTTC
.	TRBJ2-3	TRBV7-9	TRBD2	CASSLNLAGPASEQYF	TGTGCCAGCAGCTTAAACCTAGCGGGGCCAGCCTCGGAGCAGTATTTT
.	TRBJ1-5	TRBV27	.	CASSFRGGNQPQHF	TGTGCCAGCAGTTTTAGAGGGGGCAATCAGCCCCAGCATTTT
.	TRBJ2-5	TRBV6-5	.	CASSFSGYIETQYF	TGTGCCAGCAGTTTTTCAGGGTACATCGAGACCCAGTACTTC
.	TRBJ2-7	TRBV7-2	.	CASSFGTELYF	TGTGCCAGCAGCTTTGGGACTGAACTGTACTTC
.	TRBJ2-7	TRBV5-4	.	CASSFGGSYEQYF	TGTGCCAGCAGCTTCGGCGGATCCTACGAGCAGTACTTC
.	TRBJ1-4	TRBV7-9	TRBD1	CASSHSDRGLDEKLFF	TGTGCCAGCAGCCATTCTGACAGGGGGCTAGATGAAAAACTGTTTTTT
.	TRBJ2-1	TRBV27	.	CASSFGANEQFF	TGTGCCAGCAGTTTCGGCGCCAATGAGCAGTTCTTC
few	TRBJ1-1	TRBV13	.	CASSQGQGDTEAFF	TGTGCCAGCAGCCAGGGACAAGGGGACACTGAAGCTTTCTTT
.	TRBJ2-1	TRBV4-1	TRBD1	CASSPGQGAHEQFF	TGCGCCAGCAGCCCGGGACAGGGGGCCCATGAGCAGTTCTTC
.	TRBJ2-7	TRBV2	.	CASGDPVVGNEQYF	TGTGCCTCGGGAGACCCAGTTGTGGGGAACGAGCAGTACTTC
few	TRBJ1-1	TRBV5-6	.	CASSEVQGIVFF	TGTGCCAGCAGCGAGGTACAGGGTATCGTTTTCTTT
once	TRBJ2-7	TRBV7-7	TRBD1	CASSLGDSSYEQYF	TGTGCTAGCAGCTTAGGGGACAGTTCCTACGAGCAGTACTTC
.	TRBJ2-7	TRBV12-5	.	CASGLGSYEQYF	TGTGCTAGTGGTTTAGGCTCCTACGAGCAGTACTTC
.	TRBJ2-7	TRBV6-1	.	CASMTSSYEQYF	TGTGCCAGTATGACTAGCTCCTACGAGCAGTACTTC
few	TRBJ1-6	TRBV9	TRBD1	CASSVGPGDSSPLHF	TGTGCCAGCAGCGTGGGACCTGGGGACAGTTCACCCCTCCACTTT
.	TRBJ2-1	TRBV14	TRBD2	CASSQLAGGFYNEQFF	TGTGCCAGCAGCCAGCTAGCGGGGGGCTTCTACAATGAGCAGTTCTTC
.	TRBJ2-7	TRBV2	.	CASSEESQGYEQYF	TGTGCCAGCAGTGAGGAAAGTCAGGGGTACGAGCAGTACTTC
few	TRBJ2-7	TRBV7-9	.	CASTQLAVYEQYF	TGTGCCAGCACCCAGCTGGCGGTGTACGAGCAGTACTTC
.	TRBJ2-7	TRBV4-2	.	CASSLIRQDEQYF	TGTGCCAGCAGCCTGATACGCCAGGACGAGCAGTACTTC
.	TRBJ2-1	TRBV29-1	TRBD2	CSVAGTSGYNEQFF	TGCAGCGTTGCCGGGACTAGCGGTTACAATGAGCAGTTCTTC
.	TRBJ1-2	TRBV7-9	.	CASSLIPKNGYTF	TGTGCCAGCAGCTTAATACCGAAAAACGGCTACACCTTC
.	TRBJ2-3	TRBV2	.	CASSVTRSLGTDTQYF	TGTGCCAGCAGCGTAACCAGGTCCTTAGGCACAGATACGCAGTATTTT
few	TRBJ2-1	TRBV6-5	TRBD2	CASSHPPGGEQFF	TGTGCCAGCAGTCACCCCCCGGGGGGGGAGCAGTTCTTC
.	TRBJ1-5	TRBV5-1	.	CASSPGSGLFGNQPQHF	TGCGCCAGCAGCCCGGGATCTGGCCTTTTCGGCAATCAGCCCCAGCATTTT
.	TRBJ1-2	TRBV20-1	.	CSAIRQDGYTF	TGCAGTGCTATCCGACAAGATGGCTACACCTTC